The 8 T cell receptor beta chains given below trace back to one sample, sequenced in a study of blood T cell repertoires in COVID-19. Clones were read by immunoSEQ multiplex PCR, and TCRdb kept only the in-frame ones, dropping some. The sample holds approximately 140,000 clones, 84% seen once. Material for sequencing was peripheral blood. The receptors originated from an elderly woman in a cohort sampled during active or convalescent COVID-19.

This chain connects TRBV3-1 (or the pseudogene TRBV3-2) to TRBJ2-7; no clear D gene. Germline V gives CDR1 LGHDT, CDR2 YNNKEL (reference sequence). There are 11 residues in the CDR3. Trimming shortened V by 7 bases and J by 6 bases, and 10 bases separated the two germline ends. CDR3 protein: CASTAPGEQYF. In DNA form, the CDR3 reads TGTGCCAGCACCGCCCCAGGCGAGCAGTACTTC.

The chain uses TRBV9 and TRBJ1-3; no firm D call. The V gene lost 3 bases and the J gene lost 4 bases, with 11 bases spanning the gap. The CDR3 is 14 amino acids. Germline CDR1 is SGDLS and CDR2 is YYNGEE. CDR3 nucleotide sequence: TGTGCCAGCAGCGACGAGGTACCAGGAAACACCATATATTTT. Translating it yields CASSDEVPGNTIYF. Full variable domain (outside the CDR3, taken from reference TRBV9 and TRBJ1-3): DSGVTQTPKHLITATGQRVTLRCSPRSGDLSVYWYQQSLDQGLQFLIQYYNGEERAKGNILERFSAQQFPDLHSELNLSSLELGDSALYFCASSDEVPGNTIYFGEGSWLTVV.

The chain combines TRBV18 with TRBJ1-2, with a possible D match to TRBD1 (6 bases). This CDR3 spans 12 amino acids. Germline V gene sequence: CDR1 KGHSH, CDR2 LQKENI. V was trimmed by 3 bases and J by 7 bases, leaving 9 bases between them. CDR3 amino acids: CASSPDRRGYTF. The DNA of the CDR3 is TGTGCCAGCTCACCCGACAGGCGTGGCTACACCTTC.

The V call is TRBV7-3, the J call TRBJ2-1; 11 bases line up with TRBD2. V lost 3 bases to trimming and J lost 7 bases; unmatched junction nucleotides: 5. The CDR3 consists of 15 residues. CDR1 is SGHTA and CDR2 is FQGTGA in the germline V gene. CDR3 in amino acids: CASSFQLAGVNEQFF. The CDR3 region has the DNA TGTGCCAGCAGCTTCCAACTAGCGGGAGTGAATGAGCAGTTCTTC.

This chain uses TRBV6-4 with TRBJ2-3, with D maybe TRBD1 (6 bases). The CDR3 spans 14 residues. V was clipped by 6 bases and J by 6 bases, with 16 bases between them. Germline lookup yields CDR1 MRHNA and CDR2 SNTAGT. In nucleotides, the CDR3 is TGTGCCAGCAGCCCCGGGACAACTTCGGATACGCAGTATTTT. As protein: CASSPGTTSDTQYF.

This chain uses TRBV28 with TRBJ1-2; D may be TRBD1 (5 bases). This CDR3 is 14 amino acids long. V dropped 3 bases and J dropped 8 bases, with 16 bases sitting between them. The germline CDR1 and CDR2 sequences are MDHEN and SYDVKM. CDR3 loop: CASSFEDLKGGYTF. CDR3 nucleotides: TGTGCCAGCAGTTTTGAGGACCTAAAGGGGGGCTACACCTTC.

The chain couples TRBV4-2 to TRBJ1-2, with D possibly TRBD1 on 5 matching bases. With 0 bases removed from V and 5 bases from J, the gap between germline ends came to 13 bases. The germline gives CDR1 LGHNA, CDR2 YNFKEQ. The CDR3 loop spans 15 amino acids. CDR3 sequence reads: CASSQDPGVGYGYTF. Written as DNA, the CDR3 is TGTGCCAGCAGCCAAGATCCGGGGGTGGGATATGGCTACACCTTC.

The chain couples TRBV11-2 to TRBJ2-1; D perhaps matches TRBD2 (7 bases). The CDR3 spans 14 residues. Deletions cut 4 bases from V and 6 bases from J, with 13 bases between. Looked up from germline, CDR1 is SGHAT and CDR2 is FQNNGV. The CDR3 coding sequence is TGTGCCAGCAGCTGGAGGGGGGGCACCAATGAGCAGTTCTTC. It specifies CASSWRGGTNEQFF.